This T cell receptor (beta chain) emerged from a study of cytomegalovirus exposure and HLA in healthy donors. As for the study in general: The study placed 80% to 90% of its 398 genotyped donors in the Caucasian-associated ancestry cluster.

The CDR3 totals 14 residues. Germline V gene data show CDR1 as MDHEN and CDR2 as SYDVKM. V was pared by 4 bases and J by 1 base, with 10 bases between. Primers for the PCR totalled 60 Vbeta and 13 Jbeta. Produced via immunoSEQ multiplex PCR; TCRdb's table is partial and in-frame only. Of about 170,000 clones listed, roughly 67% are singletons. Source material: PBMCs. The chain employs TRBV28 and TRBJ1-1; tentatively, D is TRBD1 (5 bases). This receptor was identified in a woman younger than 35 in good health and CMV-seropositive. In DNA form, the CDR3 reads TGTGCCAGCAGTTCATTGACAGAGAACACTGAAGCTTTCTTT. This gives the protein CASSSLTENTEAFF.